Listed below are T cell receptor beta chains from one sample, sequenced in a study of blood T cell repertoires in COVID-19. Repertoires were generated with immunoSEQ multiplex PCR, while TCRdb's copy carries only in-frame clones and drops some. Among approximately 260,000 clones listed, roughly nine tenths were seen once. Sequencing was done on a sample of peripheral blood. Source of these receptors: a man between 18 and 35 years old with active or convalescent COVID-19. CDR3s include the opening cysteine and the closing phenylalanine or tryptophan. A D gene is named only where the DNA matches it firmly. Where a row states a size, it is once, few, many or the class of an expanded clone; other rows omit it.

clone size,J gene,V gene,D gene,CDR3 DNA,CDR3 protein
-,TRBJ2-1,TRBV11-2,-,TGTGCCAGCAGCTCTCCACTTAGCTCCTACAATGAGCAGTTCTTC,CASSSPLSSYNEQFF
-,TRBJ2-7,TRBV14,TRBD2,TGTGCCAGCAGCCATTGGACTAGCTCCTACGAGCAGTACTTC,CASSHWTSSYEQYF
-,TRBJ2-5,TRBV11-2,TRBD2,TGTGCCAGCAGGGCTAGCGGGGGGCCTATCAATCGCCAAGAGACCCAGTACTTC,CASRASGGPINRQETQYF
-,TRBJ2-5,TRBV6-4,TRBD2,TGTGCCAGCTCTAGCCGGGGGGGAGAGACCCAGTACTTC,CASSSRGGETQYF
-,TRBJ2-1,TRBV12-1,-,TGTGCCAGCTCCGCGGGTTCTTACAATGAGCAGTTCTTC,CASSAGSYNEQFF
-,TRBJ2-1,TRBV4-1,-,TGCGCCAGCAGCCCAGGGCGGACGTACTACAATGAGCAGTTCTTC,CASSPGRTYYNEQFF
-,TRBJ1-2,TRBV14,-,TGTGCCAGCAGCCCGGGTAGAGGCTACACCTTC,CASSPGRGYTF
-,TRBJ1-5,TRBV28,TRBD1,TGTGCCAGCAGTTTCGTACAGGGGGAGCAGCCCCAGCATTTT,CASSFVQGEQPQHF
-,TRBJ1-1,TRBV18,-,TGTGCCAGCTCACCAGTGGGGGCGGATGAAGCTTTCTTT,CASSPVGADEAFF
once,TRBJ1-1,TRBV10-3,TRBD1,TGTGCCATCAGTGAGAAGGGGGCCAACACTGAAGCTTTCTTT,CAISEKGANTEAFF
-,TRBJ2-3,TRBV10-1,-,TGCGCCACCCGCCAGGGAGATACGCAGTATTTT,CATRQGDTQYF
-,TRBJ2-1,TRBV10-3,TRBD2,TGTGCCACCAATCCGGGACTAGCGAATGAGCAGTTCTTC,CATNPGLANEQFF
-,TRBJ1-1,TRBV7-2,-,TGTGCCAGCAGCTCGACAGGACAGGAAGCTTTCTTT,CASSSTGQEAFF
-,TRBJ2-3,TRBV29-1,-,TGCAGCGTTCGTCGGGGAATTGGGACAGATACGCAGTATTTT,CSVRRGIGTDTQYF
-,TRBJ2-7,TRBV7-2,TRBD2,TGTGCCAGCAGCCGGCTAGCGGGTTACGAGCAGTACTTC,CASSRLAGYEQYF
-,TRBJ2-7,TRBV29-1,TRBD1,TGCAGCGTTGAAGGGACAGGGGCTCGGCCCACTTACGAGCAGTACTTC,CSVEGTGARPTYEQYF
-,TRBJ1-2,TRBV7-7,-,TGTGCCAGCAGTCATACGGGTTATGGCTACACCTTC,CASSHTGYGYTF
-,TRBJ1-1,TRBV9,TRBD1,TGTGCCAGCAGCGTAGGGACAGGGATAACTGAAGCTTTCTTT,CASSVGTGITEAFF
-,TRBJ1-5,TRBV27,-,TGTGCCAGCAGTAACAGGGCGCAACAGCCCCAGCATTTT,CASSNRAQQPQHF
-,TRBJ2-7,TRBV18,TRBD1,TGTGCCAGCTCACCGGGGACAGCCTACGAGCAGTACTTC,CASSPGTAYEQYF
-,TRBJ1-2,TRBV6-5,TRBD1,TGTGCCAGCAGTTACCGACAGGGCTATGGCTACACCTTC,CASSYRQGYGYTF
-,TRBJ2-5,TRBV7-2,-,TGTGCCAGCAGTTTGGCCCCAGGGTCCGGTCAAGAGACCCAGTACTTC,CASSLAPGSGQETQYF
-,TRBJ2-7,TRBV7-2,TRBD2,TGTGCCAGCAGCCTGACTAGCGGGTCGTACGAGCAGTACTTC,CASSLTSGSYEQYF